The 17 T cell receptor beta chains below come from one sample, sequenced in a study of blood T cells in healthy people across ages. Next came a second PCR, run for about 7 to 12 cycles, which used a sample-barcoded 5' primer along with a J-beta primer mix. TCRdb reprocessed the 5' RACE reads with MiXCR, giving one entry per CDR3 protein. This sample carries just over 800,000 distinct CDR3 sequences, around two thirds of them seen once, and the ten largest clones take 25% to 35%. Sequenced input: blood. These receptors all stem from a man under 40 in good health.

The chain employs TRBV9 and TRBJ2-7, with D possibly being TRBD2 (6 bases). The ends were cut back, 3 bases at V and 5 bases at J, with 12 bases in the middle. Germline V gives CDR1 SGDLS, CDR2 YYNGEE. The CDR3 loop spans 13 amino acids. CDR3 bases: TGTGCCAGCAGCGCCAAAGGCGGGGACGAGCAGTACTTC. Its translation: CASSAKGGDEQYF.

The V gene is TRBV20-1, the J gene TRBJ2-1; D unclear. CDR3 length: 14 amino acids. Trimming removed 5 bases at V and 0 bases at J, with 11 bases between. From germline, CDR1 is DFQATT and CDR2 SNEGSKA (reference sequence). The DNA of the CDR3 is TGCAGTGCTTACAAACAGAGCTCCTACAATGAGCAGTTCTTC. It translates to CSAYKQSSYNEQFF.

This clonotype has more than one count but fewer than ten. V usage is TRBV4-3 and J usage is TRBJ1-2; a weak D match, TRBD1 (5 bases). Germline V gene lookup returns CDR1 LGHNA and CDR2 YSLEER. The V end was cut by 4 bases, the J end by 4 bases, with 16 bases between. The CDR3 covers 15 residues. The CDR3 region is CASSRTTWQSYGYTF. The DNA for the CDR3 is TGCGCCAGCAGCCGGACAACGTGGCAGAGCTATGGCTACACCTTC.

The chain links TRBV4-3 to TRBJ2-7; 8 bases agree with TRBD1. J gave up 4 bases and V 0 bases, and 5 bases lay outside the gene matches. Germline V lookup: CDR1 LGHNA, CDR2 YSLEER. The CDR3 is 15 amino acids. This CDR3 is CASSQEHQGAYEQYF. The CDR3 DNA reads TGCGCCAGCAGCCAAGAACATCAGGGGGCTTACGAGCAGTACTTC.

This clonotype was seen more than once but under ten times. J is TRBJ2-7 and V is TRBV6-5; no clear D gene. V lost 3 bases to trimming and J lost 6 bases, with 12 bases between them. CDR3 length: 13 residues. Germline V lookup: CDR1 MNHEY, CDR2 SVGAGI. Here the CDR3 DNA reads TGTGCCAGCAGTTATCGTGGCGGCATCGAGCAGTACTTC. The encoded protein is CASSYRGGIEQYF.

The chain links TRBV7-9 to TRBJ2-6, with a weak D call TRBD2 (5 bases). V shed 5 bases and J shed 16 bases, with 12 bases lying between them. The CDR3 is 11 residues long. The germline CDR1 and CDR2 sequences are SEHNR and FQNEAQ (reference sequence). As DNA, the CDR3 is TGTGCCAGCAGCCCCCCGGAGGTACTGACTTTC. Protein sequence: CASSPPEVLTF. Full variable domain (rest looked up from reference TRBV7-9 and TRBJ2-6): DTGVSQNPRHKITKRGQNVTFRCDPISEHNRLYWYRQTLGQGPEFLTYFQNEAQLEKSRLLSDRFSAERPKGSFSTLEIQRTEQGDSAMYLCASSPPEVLTFGAGSRLTVL.

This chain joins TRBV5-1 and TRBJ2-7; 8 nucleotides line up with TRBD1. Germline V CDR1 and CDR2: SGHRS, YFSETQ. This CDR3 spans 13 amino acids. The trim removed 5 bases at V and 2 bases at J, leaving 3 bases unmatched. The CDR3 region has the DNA TGCGCCAGCAGGACAGGGGATACCTACGAGCAGTACTTC. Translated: CASRTGDTYEQYF.

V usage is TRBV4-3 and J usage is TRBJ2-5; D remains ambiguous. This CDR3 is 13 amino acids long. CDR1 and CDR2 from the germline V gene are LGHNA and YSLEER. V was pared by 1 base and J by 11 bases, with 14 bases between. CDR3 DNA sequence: TGCGCCAGCAGCCAAGGGGTCACCGTGGGGCAGTACTTC. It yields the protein CASSQGVTVGQYF.

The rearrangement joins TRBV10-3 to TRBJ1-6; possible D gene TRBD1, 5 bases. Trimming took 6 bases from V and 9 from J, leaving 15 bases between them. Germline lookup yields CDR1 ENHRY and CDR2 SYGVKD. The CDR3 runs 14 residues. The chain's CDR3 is CAIRETVASSPLHF. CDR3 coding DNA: TGTGCCATCAGGGAGACAGTTGCGTCTTCACCCCTCCACTTT.

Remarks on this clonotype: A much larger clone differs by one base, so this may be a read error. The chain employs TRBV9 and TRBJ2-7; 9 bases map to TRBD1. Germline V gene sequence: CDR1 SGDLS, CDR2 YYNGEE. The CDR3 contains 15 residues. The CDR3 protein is CVSSPGQGRSYEQYF. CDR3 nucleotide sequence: TGTGTCAGCAGCCCGGGACAGGGCCGCTCCTACGAGCAGTACTTC.

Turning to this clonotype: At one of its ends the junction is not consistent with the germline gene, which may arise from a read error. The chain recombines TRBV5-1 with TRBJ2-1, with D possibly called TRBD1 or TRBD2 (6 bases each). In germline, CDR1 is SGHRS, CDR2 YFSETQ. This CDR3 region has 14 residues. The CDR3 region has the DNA TGCGCCAGCATCTTGAGGGGGGCCTACAATGAGCAGTTCTTC. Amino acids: CASILRGAYNEQFF.

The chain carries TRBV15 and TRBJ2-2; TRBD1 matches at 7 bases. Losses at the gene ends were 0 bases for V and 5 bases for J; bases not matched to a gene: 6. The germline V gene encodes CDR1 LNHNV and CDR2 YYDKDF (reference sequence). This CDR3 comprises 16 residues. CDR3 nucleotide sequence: TGTGCCACCAGCAGAGATCTTGACAGGGAGACCGGGGAGCTGTTTTTT. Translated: CATSRDLDRETGELFF.

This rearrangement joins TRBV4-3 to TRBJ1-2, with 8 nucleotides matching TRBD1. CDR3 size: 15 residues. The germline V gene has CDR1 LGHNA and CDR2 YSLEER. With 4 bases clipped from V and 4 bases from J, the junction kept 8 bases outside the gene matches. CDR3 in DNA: TGCGCCAGCAGCCGCCGGACAGGGAGCCCCTATGGCTACACCTTC. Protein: CASSRRTGSPYGYTF.

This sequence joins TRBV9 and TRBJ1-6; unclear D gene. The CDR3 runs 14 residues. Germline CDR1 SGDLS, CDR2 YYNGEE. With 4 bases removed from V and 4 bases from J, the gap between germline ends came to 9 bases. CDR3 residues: CASSQDQYNSPLHF. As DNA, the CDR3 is TGTGCCAGCAGCCAGGACCAATATAATTCACCCCTCCACTTT.

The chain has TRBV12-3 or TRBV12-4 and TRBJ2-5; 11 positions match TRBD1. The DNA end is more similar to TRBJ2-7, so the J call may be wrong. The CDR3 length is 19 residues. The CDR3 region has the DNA TGTGCCAGCAGTTTAATCTATGGACAGGGGGCGTCCGAAACCTACGAGCAGTACTTC. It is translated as CASSLIYGQGASETYEQYF.

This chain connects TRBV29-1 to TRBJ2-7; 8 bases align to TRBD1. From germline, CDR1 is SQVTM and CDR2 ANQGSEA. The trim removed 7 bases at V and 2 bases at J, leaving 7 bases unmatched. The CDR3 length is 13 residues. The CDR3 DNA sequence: TGCAGCGCTGGACAGGGAAGTACCTACGAGCAGTACTTC. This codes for CSAGQGSTYEQYF.

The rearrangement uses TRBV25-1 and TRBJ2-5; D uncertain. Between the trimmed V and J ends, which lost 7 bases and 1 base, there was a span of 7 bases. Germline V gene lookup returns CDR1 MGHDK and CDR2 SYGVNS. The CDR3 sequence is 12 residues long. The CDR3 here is CASIQPQETQYF. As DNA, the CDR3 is TGTGCCAGCATCCAGCCCCAAGAGACCCAGTACTTC.